This is a list of T cell receptor beta chains from one sample in a study of cytomegalovirus exposure and HLA in healthy donors. Here immunoSEQ multiplex PCR was the method, and the copy in TCRdb shows in-frame clones only, minus some. The sample carries about 140,000 clones, approximately 71% recorded once. Material: PBMCs. The receptors were sampled from a man under 40 in good health and CMV-seronegative. The CDR3 runs from the conserved cysteine through the conserved F or W. Each record gives: V gene, CDR3 length, J gene, clone size, D gene, CDR3 protein, CDR3 DNA. A D gene is named only where the DNA matches it firmly. A clone size is listed for some rows: how often the clone was seen (once, few, many), or a class if it is expanded.

>TRBV5-1|15|TRBJ1-1|.|.
CASTPGGGGTTEAFF
TGCGCCAGCACTCCCGGTGGGGGGGGGACCACTGAAGCTTTCTTT
>TRBV27|19|TRBJ2-3|.|TRBD2
CASRGMGLAGGYSTDTQYF
TGTGCCAGCAGGGGTATGGGGCTAGCGGGAGGGTATAGCACAGATACGCAGTATTTT
>TRBV11-2|15|TRBJ1-4|.|.
CASSLGQALNEKLFF
TGTGCCAGCAGCTTAGGACAGGCGCTTAATGAAAAACTGTTTTTT
>TRBV9|15|TRBJ2-3|few|TRBD2
CASSVGLAGPDTQYF
TGTGCCAGCAGCGTAGGACTAGCGGGACCAGATACGCAGTATTTT
>TRBV6-5|16|TRBJ2-7|.|TRBD2
CASSYSRASGRHEQYF
TGTGCCAGCAGTTACTCGAGGGCTAGCGGGAGGCACGAGCAGTACTTC
>TRBV7-2|13|TRBJ1-1|.|.
CASSPSADDSGGF
TGTGCCAGCAGCCCGTCGGCCGACGATTCTGGAGGATTT
>TRBV5-1|16|TRBJ2-3|.|.
CASSFNSGPSTDTQYF
TGCGCCAGCAGCTTTAACAGCGGGCCTAGCACAGATACGCAGTATTTT
>TRBV5-1|14|TRBJ2-7|.|.
CASSISGLAYEQYF
TGCGCCAGCAGCATCTCGGGACTCGCCTACGAGCAGTACTTC
>TRBV27|12|TRBJ2-1|few|.
CASRLAANEQFF
TGTGCCAGCAGGTTAGCGGCCAATGAGCAGTTCTTC
>TRBV30|18|TRBJ2-1|.|.
CAWSDPPHPIVSYNEQFF
TGTGCCTGGAGTGACCCTCCCCACCCAATAGTCTCATACAATGAGCAGTTCTTC
>TRBV6-5|15|TRBJ1-5|.|TRBD1
CASRPTGTGGSGQHF
TGTGCCAGCAGGCCGACCGGGACAGGGGGTTCGGGCCAGCATTTT
>TRBV6-5|13|TRBJ2-7|once|.
CASSYPGGYEQYF
TGTGCCAGCAGTTACCCCGGGGGTTACGAGCAGTACTTC
>TRBV7-6|13|TRBJ2-3|.|.
CASSPGLADTQYF
TGTGCCAGCAGTCCAGGGTTGGCGGATACGCAGTATTTT
>TRBV15|16|TRBJ2-1|.|TRBD2
CATSREASGVYNEQFF
TGTGCCACCAGCAGAGAGGCTAGCGGGGTCTACAATGAGCAGTTCTTC
>TRBV2|14|TRBJ1-3|.|.
CASTKGGSGNTIYF
TGTGCCAGCACCAAAGGGGGCTCTGGAAACACCATATATTTT
>TRBV18|13|TRBJ1-4|.|.
CASSPTRGEKLFF
TGTGCCAGCTCACCGACCCGGGGTGAAAAACTGTTTTTT
>TRBV11-1|16|TRBJ2-1|.|TRBD1
CASGDEWGQGGNEQFF
TGTGCCAGCGGCGATGAATGGGGACAGGGAGGCAATGAGCAGTTCTTC
>TRBV5-8|19|TRBJ2-1|few|TRBD2
CASSSFAGGNNFLTYEQFF
TGTGCCAGCAGCTCTTTTGCGGGAGGTAACAATTTCCTTACATATGAGCAGTTCTTC
>TRBV5-1|15|TRBJ1-2|.|.
CASSPRGGDGGGYTF
TGCGCCAGCAGCCCCAGGGGAGGGGATGGTGGTGGCTACACCTTC
>TRBV5-1|15|TRBJ1-5|.|TRBD1
CASSLEGQNNQPQHF
TGCGCCAGCAGCCTGGAGGGACAGAACAATCAGCCCCAGCATTTT
>TRBV7-8|14|TRBJ1-2|.|TRBD1
CASSNQHRGPGYTF
TGTGCCAGCAGCAACCAGCACAGGGGGCCTGGCTACACCTTC
>TRBV27|13|TRBJ1-1|.|.
CASSLGRGTEAFF
TGTGCCAGCAGTTTAGGGAGGGGCACTGAAGCTTTCTTT
>TRBV11-3|13|TRBJ2-7|.|.
CASSLGPRDEQYF
TGTGCCAGCAGCTTAGGGCCCAGGGACGAGCAGTACTTC
>TRBV2|14|TRBJ2-7|.|.
CASSEGPGVYEQYF
TGTGCCAGCAGTGAAGGTCCCGGGGTTTACGAGCAGTACTTC
>TRBV5-6|16|TRBJ2-3|.|.
CASSLDIQSSTDTQYF
TGTGCCAGCAGCTTGGATATACAGTCTAGCACAGATACGCAGTATTTT
>TRBV5-4|15|TRBJ1-1|.|TRBD1
CASSLAKQGAPEAFF
TGTGCCAGCAGCTTGGCAAAACAGGGGGCCCCTGAAGCTTTCTTT
>TRBV6-5|14|TRBJ2-1|.|.
CASRGDGAYNEQFF
TGTGCCAGCAGAGGGGATGGGGCTTACAATGAGCAGTTCTTC
>TRBV9|16|TRBJ2-2|.|.
CASSVVSGRHTGELFF
TGTGCCAGCAGCGTAGTCAGTGGGAGGCACACCGGGGAGCTGTTTTTT
>TRBV27|13|TRBJ2-7|few|TRBD1
CASKTGEINEQYF
TGTGCCAGCAAGACAGGGGAAATCAACGAGCAGTACTTC
>TRBV29-1|13|TRBJ2-3|.|.
CSVVEGSTDTQYF
TGCAGCGTGGTGGAGGGTAGCACAGATACGCAGTATTTT
>TRBV28|15|TRBJ1-5|.|TRBD1
CASSPGQAAWEPQHF
TGTGCCAGCAGTCCTGGACAGGCCGCGTGGGAGCCCCAGCATTTT
>TRBV4-2|19|TRBJ2-6|.|TRBD1
CASSQAGQGVHSGANVLTF
TGTGCCAGCAGCCAAGCCGGACAGGGTGTCCACTCTGGGGCCAACGTCCTGACTTTC
>TRBV11-1|14|TRBJ1-2|.|TRBD1
CASSNEQGASGYTF
TGTGCCAGCAGCAATGAACAGGGGGCGTCTGGCTACACCTTC
>TRBV5-1|14|TRBJ1-2|.|.
CASSLGEGGYGYTF
TGCGCCAGCAGCTTGGGAGAAGGGGGCTATGGCTACACCTTC
>TRBV19|14|TRBJ1-1|.|.
CASSEQTKNTEAFF
TGTGCCAGTAGTGAACAGACTAAGAACACTGAAGCTTTCTTT
>TRBV5-1|14|TRBJ2-7|.|TRBD1
CASSLGQGMGEQYF
TGCGCCAGCAGCTTGGGACAGGGGATGGGGGAGCAGTACTTC
>TRBV5-1|13|TRBJ2-7|.|.
CASSLAREYEQYF
TGCGCCAGCAGCTTGGCCCGAGAATACGAGCAGTACTTC
>TRBV5-1|12|TRBJ2-7|.|.
CASSYQGYEQYF
TGCGCCAGCAGCTACCAGGGGTACGAGCAGTACTTC
>TRBV7-9|14|TRBJ2-1|.|.
CASSAGSRSYEQFF
TGTGCCAGCAGCGCCGGGAGTAGATCCTATGAGCAGTTCTTC
>TRBV7-9|16|TRBJ2-2|.|.
CASSPRERGTTGELFF
TGTGCCAGCAGCCCCAGGGAGAGAGGGACTACCGGGGAGCTGTTTTTT
>TRBV5-6|14|TRBJ2-4|once|TRBD1
CASSFGTGVDIQYF
TGTGCCAGCAGCTTCGGGACAGGGGTGGACATTCAGTACTTC
>TRBV4-2|15|TRBJ1-2|.|.
CASSQDRRPLYGYTF
TGTGCCAGCAGCCAAGATAGGAGGCCCCTTTATGGCTACACCTTC
>TRBV19|15|TRBJ1-5|.|.
CASSIGGMSNQPQHF
TGTGCCAGTAGTATCGGAGGGATGAGCAATCAGCCCCAGCATTTT
>TRBV2|14|TRBJ2-7|.|TRBD1
CASSVDRGIYEQYF
TGTGCCAGCAGTGTAGACAGGGGAATATACGAGCAGTACTTC
>TRBV27|15|TRBJ2-3|.|TRBD1
CASSLDRGYTDTQYF
TGTGCCAGCAGTCTGGACAGGGGGTACACAGATACGCAGTATTTT
>TRBV10-2|11|TRBJ1-1|once|.
CASSDSDEAFF
TGCGCCAGCAGTGACAGCGATGAAGCTTTCTTT
>TRBV29-1|15|TRBJ2-1|.|TRBD2
CSVLGLAGEYNEQFF
TGCAGCGTCCTGGGACTAGCGGGAGAGTACAATGAGCAGTTCTTC
>TRBV6-5|14|TRBJ2-7|few|.
CASKEIQGRREQYF
TGTGCCAGCAAGGAGATACAGGGTCGCCGCGAGCAGTACTTC
>TRBV10-1|14|TRBJ2-7|.|TRBD1
CASSLGQAPYEQYF
TGCGCCAGCAGCCTGGGACAGGCTCCCTACGAGCAGTACTTC
>TRBV11-2|14|TRBJ2-2|once|TRBD2
CASGTSGISGELFF
TGTGCCAGCGGGACTAGCGGGATCTCCGGGGAGCTGTTTTTT
>TRBV30|13|TRBJ1-1|.|TRBD1
CAWSRTGGTEAFF
TGTGCCTGGAGTAGGACAGGGGGCACTGAAGCTTTCTTT
>TRBV6-4|14|TRBJ2-3|.|.
CASSAAGLTDTQYF
TGTGCCAGCAGTGCCGCCGGACTAACAGATACGCAGTATTTT
>TRBV5-1|15|TRBJ1-1|.|TRBD1
CASSTSTGANTEAFF
TGCGCCAGCTCCACCTCAACAGGGGCGAACACTGAAGCTTTCTTT
>TRBV10-1|14|TRBJ2-1|once|TRBD2
CASSESGGGNEQFF
TGCGCCAGCAGTGAGTCCGGGGGGGGGAATGAGCAGTTCTTC
>TRBV5-4|16|TRBJ2-7|.|TRBD2
CASSPQGTIFSYEQYF
TGTGCCAGCAGCCCCCAAGGGACTATTTTTAGCTACGAGCAGTACTTC
>TRBV18|14|TRBJ2-7|once|TRBD1
CASSPPDRGYEQYF
TGTGCCAGCTCTCCTCCCGACAGGGGCTACGAGCAGTACTTC
>TRBV28|17|TRBJ2-1|.|.
CASSSSASGPRMNEQFF
TGTGCCAGCAGCTCCTCGGCCTCGGGTCCTCGTATGAATGAGCAGTTCTTC